This T cell receptor beta chain stems from a study of naive and memory T cell subsets. Four PCR rounds used nested alpha and beta constant region primers plus the SP2 primer. TCRdb called the UMI-ligation and nested PCR reads again in MiXCR, with one record for every CDR3 protein. The table has around 30,000 distinct CDR3 sequences, about 6.9% seen once; the top ten hold 3% to 3.5%. This CDR3 comprises 18 residues. Germline loops: CDR1 SGDLS, CDR2 YYNGEE. The J segment lost 4 bases and the V segment lost 2 bases, leaving 15 bases of the junction unmatched. Treatment of the sample: skin biopsy from PPD injection site in Mantoux-positive individual. The library had UMIs added by 3' ligation of an oligonucleotide to TCR cDNA.

Material: skin, obtained from a tuberculin skin test site. The genes are TRBV9 and TRBJ1-1; 9 bases are a match to TRBD1. This sequence originates from an adult in good health. CDR3 in DNA: TGTGCCAGCAGCGTCAGAACCGGGACAGGGAGTGAGGTCACTGAAGCTTTCTTT. It yields the protein CASSVRTGTGSEVTEAFF.